The present TCR beta chain was sequenced within a study of T cell responses to AZD1222 COVID-19 vaccine. V was cut by 3 bases and J by 1 base, with 19 bases left in between. The CDR3 loop spans 17 amino acids. The germline gives CDR1 SGDLS, CDR2 YYNGEE. This table comes from immunoSEQ multiplex PCR, and its TCRdb copy is limited to in-frame clones, with some not included. The sample consists of tens of thousands of clones, around 85% of them appearing once. The gene calls are TRBV9 and TRBJ1-1; D unclear. The sequences come from peripheral blood, collected 28 days after the second AZD1222 dose. The source is an adult who received the AZD1222 COVID-19 vaccine. The CDR3 sequence: CASSEPMDGWENTEAFF. DNA of the CDR3: TGTGCCAGCAGCGAACCCATGGACGGGTGGGAGAACACTGAAGCTTTCTTT.